These 18 T cell receptor beta chains were sequenced from one sample in a study of Ad26.COV2.S vaccination and SARS-CoV-2 variants. Repertoires were generated with immunoSEQ multiplex PCR, while TCRdb's copy carries only in-frame clones and drops some. The sample lists about 370,000 clones, 89% occurring once. The treatment is: about 20 received Ad26.COV2.S at low or high dose, single or two shots; several received placebo; per-sample allocation not given. Collection of the samples took place on day 63 after the first injection of vaccine or placebo. Sequenced material: peripheral blood, taken in a trial of Ad26.COV2.S vaccine versus placebo. These receptors came from a person aged 18-65 years who received the Ad26.COV2.S COVID-19 vaccine or a placebo.

The chain recombines TRBV19 with TRBJ2-1, with 9 bases identical to TRBD1. Trimming took 10 bases from V and 2 from J; bases not matched to a gene: 9. This CDR3 spans 15 amino acids. Germline V gene lookup returns CDR1 LNHDA and CDR2 SQIVND (reference sequence). CDR3 coding DNA: TGTGCCACCCGCACGGACAGGGGCCCCTACAATGAGCAGTTCTTC. This codes for CATRTDRGPYNEQFF.

The chain combines TRBV6-5 with TRBJ2-2; 9 bases agree with TRBD1. Losses at the gene ends were 2 bases for V and 6 bases for J; bases not matched to a gene: 4. The germline V gene has CDR1 MNHEY and CDR2 SVGAGI. This CDR3 has 15 residues. CDR3 DNA: TGTGCCAGCAGTTACAGGACAGGGGCCGCCGGGGAGCTGTTTTTT. Residues: CASSYRTGAAGELFF.

In this sample, this clone turned up a few times. The V and J genes are TRBV2 and TRBJ1-2; the D is unclear. The V gene lost 2 bases and the J gene lost 10 bases, with 11 bases spanning the gap. Germline assignment: CDR1 SNHLY and CDR2 FYNNEI. The CDR3 is 12 amino acids. CDR3 region: CASSETPPFYTF. In DNA form, the CDR3 reads TGTGCCAGCAGTGAAACCCCGCCCTTCTACACCTTC.

This chain links TRBV5-1 with TRBJ2-7; 9 bases are a match to TRBD1. Germline trimming cut 4 bases from V and 2 bases from J; bases unmatched to any gene: 7. In germline, CDR1 is SGHRS, CDR2 YFSETQ. This CDR3 has 15 amino acids. CDR3 DNA: TGCGCCAGCAGCGGAGGGACAGGGCCTACCTACGAGCAGTACTTC. This gives the protein CASSGGTGPTYEQYF.

This chain joins TRBV28 and TRBJ1-5; no firm D call. Germline assignment: CDR1 MDHEN and CDR2 SYDVKM. The V and J ends lost 8 bases and 3 bases respectively, with 8 bases between them. The CDR3 covers 12 residues. This chain's CDR3 is CASDGSNQPQHF. In DNA form, the CDR3 reads TGTGCCAGCGACGGTTCCAATCAGCCCCAGCATTTT.

The V gene is TRBV7-6, the J gene TRBJ2-1, with D unclear. CDR3 length: 15 amino acids. CDR1 and CDR2 (germline): SGHVS, FNYEAQ. The ends were cut back, 2 bases at V and 4 bases at J, with 12 bases in the middle. The CDR3 loop reads CASSLYTEAYNEQFF. CDR3 coding DNA: TGTGCCAGCAGCTTATACACAGAAGCGTACAATGAGCAGTTCTTC. Drawing the rest from reference TRBV7-6 and TRBJ2-1, the complete variable domain is GAGVSQSPRYKVTKRGQDVALRCDPISGHVSLYWYRQALGQGPEFLTYFNYEAQQDKSGLPNDRFSAERPEGSISTLTIQRTEQRDSAMYRCASSLYTEAYNEQFFGPGTRLTVL.

This chain links TRBV3-1 (or the pseudogene TRBV3-2) with TRBJ1-1, with D tentatively TRBD1 (6 bases). This CDR3 has 13 amino acids. Germline-derived CDR1 and CDR2 are LGHDT and YNNKEL (reference sequence). V lost 0 bases and J 11 bases, leaving 13 bases between the germline ends. CDR3 sequence: CASSQDNRARAFF. The CDR3 DNA follows: TGTGCCAGCAGCCAAGACAACAGGGCTCGCGCTTTCTTT.

V is TRBV4-1 and J is TRBJ2-5; D ambiguous. This CDR3 is 14 amino acids long. Germline CDR1 reads MGHRA; CDR2 reads YSYEKL. Between the trimmed V and J ends, which lost 1 base and 4 bases, there was a span of 10 bases. CDR3 nucleotides: TGCGCCAGCAGCCAAGTTATGCAGGTAGAGACCCAGTACTTC. This translates into CASSQVMQVETQYF.

Concerning this clone itself: Other nucleotide sequences in the sample specify the same CDR3. The chain employs TRBV10-3 and TRBJ1-5; D unclear. Looked up from germline, CDR1 is ENHRY and CDR2 is SYGVKD. The ends were cut back, 5 bases at V and 5 bases at J, with 10 bases in the middle. The CDR3 runs 13 residues. CDR3: CAISRDGDQPQHF. CDR3 nucleotides: TGTGCCATCAGTCGTGACGGGGATCAGCCCCAGCATTTT.

The rearrangement joins TRBV28 to TRBJ1-2; D is uncertain. Per the germline V gene, CDR1 is MDHEN and CDR2 is SYDVKM. CDR3 length equals 12 residues. The ends were cut back, 2 bases at V and 7 bases at J, with 8 bases in the middle. The CDR3 region has the DNA TGTGCCAGCAGTTTAAATTTTGGTGGCTACACCTTC. Its translation: CASSLNFGGYTF.

Concerning this clone itself: A much larger clone lies one base from this, so it may be a read error. This chain joins TRBV27 and TRBJ2-5; D is unresolved. V lost 5 bases and J 2 bases, leaving 0 bases between the germline ends. The CDR3 extends over 10 amino acids. Germline-derived CDR1 and CDR2 are MNHEY and SMNVEV (reference sequence). The CDR3 bases are TGTGCCAGCAGTCAAGAGACCCAGTACTTC. This encodes CASSQETQYF.

The chain joins TRBV29-1 to TRBJ2-1; D may be TRBD1 (6 bases). V was shortened by 5 bases and J by 5 bases, with 16 bases between the two germline ends. The CDR3 sequence is 14 residues long. Germline V lookup: CDR1 SQVTM, CDR2 ANQGSEA. The CDR3 nucleotides are TGCAGCGTTCATACCGGGACAAAGAACAATGAGCAGTTCTTC. Its translation: CSVHTGTKNNEQFF.

This clone has a single count. The rearrangement uses TRBV5-5 and TRBJ2-7, with 7 bases fitting TRBD2. Trimming at V came to 3 bases and at J to 2 bases, leaving 8 bases not matched to a gene. Germline V gene lookup returns CDR1 SGHKS and CDR2 YYEKEE (reference sequence). The CDR3 covers 15 residues. The CDR3, as DNA: TGTGCCAGCAGCTGGGGTCCGACTAGCCCCTACGAGCAGTACTTC. Its translation: CASSWGPTSPYEQYF. Full variable domain (rest looked up from reference TRBV5-5 and TRBJ2-7): DAGVTQSPTHLIKTRGQQVTLRCSPISGHKSVSWYQQVLGQGPQFIFQYYEKEERGRGNFPDRFSARQFPNYSSELNVNALLLGDSALYLCASSWGPTSPYEQYFGPGTRLTVT.

The gene calls are TRBV19 and TRBJ2-3, with TRBD1 as a possible D gene (5 bases). The CDR3 spans 16 residues. Trimming stripped 5 bases from V and 2 bases from J, with 17 bases between. Germline V CDR1 and CDR2: LNHDA, SQIVND (reference sequence). CDR3 DNA sequence: TGTGCCAGTAGTCCCCCTGGGGCGCGGCCCACAGATACGCAGTATTTT. Amino acids: CASSPPGARPTDTQYF.

The gene calls are TRBV12-3 or TRBV12-4 and TRBJ2-7, with D perhaps TRBD1 (5 bases). This CDR3 is built from 11 residues. V was cut by 5 bases and J by 4 bases, with 6 bases left in between. The CDR3 nucleotides read TGTGCCAGCAGTCGACAGTACGAGCAGTACTTC. Its translation is CASSRQYEQYF.

The V gene is TRBV2, the J gene TRBJ2-7; D may be TRBD2 (5 bases). Between the trimmed V and J ends, which lost 5 bases and 4 bases, there was a span of 15 bases. CDR1 SNHLY and CDR2 FYNNEI come from the germline V gene. This CDR3 is built from 14 residues. CDR3 in DNA: TGTGCCAGCAGTCGGACTGTGAACCTTTACGAGCAGTACTTC. Translation gives CASSRTVNLYEQYF.

With regard to this clone: The sample carries other DNA sequences with the same CDR3. The V gene is TRBV5-1, the J gene TRBJ2-7; D call uncertain. The CDR3 has 13 residues. Trimming pared 0 bases from V and 3 bases from J, leaving 7 bases between. Germline-derived CDR1 and CDR2 are SGHRS and YFSETQ. The CDR3 DNA reads TGCGCCAGCAGCTTGGTTTCCGGCTACGAGCAGTACTTC. Translation gives CASSLVSGYEQYF.

This chain uses TRBV28 with TRBJ2-5; D unclear. V was clipped by 7 bases and J by 4 bases, with 16 bases between them. The CDR3 is 14 residues long. The germline gives CDR1 MDHEN, CDR2 SYDVKM. CDR3: CASMKNRVSETQYF. CDR3 nucleotide sequence: TGTGCCAGCATGAAGAATAGAGTGTCAGAGACCCAGTACTTC.